This TCR beta chain was identified during a study of identical twins. CDR3 length: 16 amino acids. Germline V gene data show CDR1 as MGHRA and CDR2 as YSYEKL. After removal of 0 bases from V and 8 bases from J, the junction contained 11 bases not matched to a gene. Comments on this clonotype: The antigen remains undetermined.

The authors used template switching to add a universal primer site and gave cDNA unique molecular identifiers. TCRdb reprocessed the 5' RACE reads with MiXCR, giving one entry per CDR3 protein. This table has 500,000 to 700,000 distinct CDR3 sequences, just over 7% appearing once. The study, taken as a whole, reports: Findings came from cross-sectional statistics, without long-term follow-up of donors. For out-of-frame beta sequences, excess twin sharing was weaker. There were fewer insertions in abundant cord blood beta clonotypes, but memory repertoires showed no such pattern.

These data also featured in a second study, about yellow fever vaccine responses in identical twins.

The sample was PBMCs. This receptor was obtained from a woman between 18 and 30 years old in good health. The rearrangement joins TRBV4-1 to TRBJ1-2, with 8 bases aligning to TRBD1. The DNA for the CDR3 is TGCGCCAGCAGCCAAGACGAGGGACAGGACCTTCGGGGCTACACCTTC. It translates to CASSQDEGQDLRGYTF.